The sequence of this T cell receptor (beta chain) was determined in a study of T cell responses to AZD1222 COVID-19 vaccine. TCRdb's copy holds only in-frame clones and misses some; the assay was immunoSEQ multiplex PCR. This sample yields about 140,000 clones, of which nearly 95% are seen a single time; about 2.5% belongs to the top ten. Concerning this clone: Its antigen is as yet unknown.

There are 13 residues in the CDR3. V was cut by 6 bases and J by 3 bases, with 12 bases left in between. Findings of the study overall: Two AZD1222 administrations were followed by greater Spike-specific TCR breadth and depth. Seropositivity was recorded at baseline in only 6 or 7 AZD1222 recipients.

The V and J genes are TRBV12-3 or TRBV12-4 and TRBJ2-7, with D tentatively TRBD1 (5 bases). Material: peripheral blood, obtained on day 0 of AZD1222 vaccination. This sequence originates from an adult in good health. The CDR3 nucleotides read TGTGCCAGCAGCCGGACATCCTTCTACGAGCAGTACTTC. Its translation: CASSRTSFYEQYF.